The 31 T cell receptor beta chains given below trace back to one sample, sequenced in a study of blood T cell repertoires in COVID-19. Generated by immunoSEQ multiplex PCR, the TCRdb table keeps only in-frame clones and is missing some. In the table there are 61,000 or so clones, about 91% of which are singletons. Source material: peripheral blood. These receptors came from a woman aged 80 or older with active COVID-19.

The chain is built from TRBV5-6 and TRBJ1-5; 8 nucleotides match TRBD1. The V and J ends lost 3 bases and 7 bases, in that order; junction bases with no gene match: 6. CDR1 and CDR2 (germline): SGHDT, YYEEEE. The CDR3 runs 14 residues. The CDR3 sequence is CASSSRGRGQPQHF. For the CDR3, the DNA is TGTGCCAGCAGCTCCAGGGGGCGAGGACAGCCCCAGCATTTT.

The gene calls are TRBV14 and TRBJ2-3; TRBD1 matches at 9 bases. Per germline, CDR1 SGHDN and CDR2 FVKESK. The CDR3 totals 16 residues. V lost 4 bases, J lost 4 bases, and 9 bases stayed unmatched. Here the CDR3 DNA reads TGTGCCAGCAGCCGGATTCCGGGACAGGGACCAGATACGCAGTATTTT. Its protein product is CASSRIPGQGPDTQYF.

This clone was counted between two and nine times. This rearrangement joins TRBV7-9 to TRBJ1-1, with 7 bases lining up with TRBD1. Unmatched junction bases numbered 10, after V lost 2 bases and J lost 1 base. Looked up from germline, CDR1 is SEHNR and CDR2 is FQNEAQ (reference sequence). The CDR3 is made up of 17 amino acids. This chain's CDR3 is CASSLWDSDYENTEAFF. The CDR3 DNA reads as TGTGCCAGCAGCTTATGGGACAGTGATTATGAGAACACTGAAGCTTTCTTT.

This clone was recorded only once. Sequence at one end of the junction differs from germline and may be a read error. The gene calls are TRBV7-2 and TRBJ2-7; 13 bases align to TRBD2. Germline lookup yields CDR1 SGHTA and CDR2 FQGNSA. This CDR3 contains 14 residues. CDR3 nucleotides: TGTGCCAGCACCTCCCTGAGAGGGACTAGCGGGGTGAACTTC. Translated, it gives CASTSLRGTSGVNF.

V and J are TRBV2 and TRBJ2-2, with D possibly TRBD2 on 6 matching bases. V lost 3 bases and J 2 bases, leaving 13 bases between the germline ends. The CDR3 extends over 16 amino acids. Germline V gene data show CDR1 as SNHLY and CDR2 as FYNNEI. CDR3 loop: CASSEAPGLNTGELFF. The CDR3 DNA sequence: TGTGCCAGCAGTGAGGCCCCGGGACTTAACACCGGGGAGCTGTTTTTT.

The chain carries TRBV7-9 and TRBJ2-1, with 9 bases fitting TRBD2. J gave up 0 bases and V 7 bases, and 10 bases lay outside the gene matches. The CDR3 contains 17 residues. Germline-derived CDR1 and CDR2 are SEHNR and FQNEAQ (reference sequence). In nucleotides, the CDR3 is TGTGCCAGCACCCCTGCGGGGGGGGGTAGCTCCTACAATGAGCAGTTCTTC. Its translation is CASTPAGGGSSYNEQFF.

The chain couples TRBV10-3 to TRBJ2-3; D possibly corresponds to TRBD1 (6 bases). Germline CDR1 ENHRY, CDR2 SYGVKD. CDR3 length equals 15 residues. V lost 9 bases and J 0 bases, leaving 16 bases between the germline ends. The CDR3 is CAILRGLSSTDTQYF. The CDR3 DNA reads TGTGCCATTCTCAGGGGCCTGAGTAGCACAGATACGCAGTATTTT.

This chain joins TRBV13 and TRBJ1-3, with 7 positions matching TRBD1. This CDR3 is built from 15 residues. Looked up from germline, CDR1 is PRHDT and CDR2 is FYEKMQ (reference sequence). The V gene end was trimmed by 3 bases and the J gene end by 6 bases; junction bases not matched to a gene: 8. CDR3 in amino acids: CASSLGQPRVNTIYF. The DNA of the CDR3 is TGTGCCAGCAGCTTGGGACAGCCACGAGTAAACACCATATATTTT.

V usage is TRBV4-2 and J usage is TRBJ1-1; 8 positions match TRBD1. CDR1 is LGHNA and CDR2 is YNFKEQ in the germline V gene. With V trimmed by 4 bases and J by 0 bases, 7 bases remained unmatched. The CDR3 sequence is 16 residues long. The DNA for the CDR3 is TGTGCCAGCAGCCCCACCAGGGGGCGTTTGAACACTGAAGCTTTCTTT. Residues: CASSPTRGRLNTEAFF.

This clone has a single count. The chain uses TRBV7-2 and TRBJ2-5, with 11 bases aligning to TRBD2. The CDR3 extends over 16 amino acids. Trimming at V came to 2 bases and at J to 5 bases, leaving 7 bases not matched to a gene. Germline CDR1 is SGHTA and CDR2 is FQGNSA. As DNA, the CDR3 is TGTGCCAGCAGCTTACGACTAGCGGGGTCGAGTGAGACCCAGTACTTC. Its translation: CASSLRLAGSSETQYF.

The chain couples TRBV11-1 to TRBJ2-7, with D perhaps TRBD2 (5 bases). V was clipped by 4 bases and J by 0 bases, with 16 bases between them. This CDR3 contains 16 residues. In germline, CDR1 is SGHAT, CDR2 FQDESV (reference sequence). CDR3 amino acids: CASSSPPRSGSYEQYF. CDR3 DNA: TGTGCCAGCAGCTCCCCCCCCCGAAGCGGCTCCTACGAGCAGTACTTC.

The table lists this clone with a few counts. The chain employs TRBV27 and TRBJ2-3, with TRBD2 matching over 7 bases. Trimming at V came to 5 bases and at J to 0 bases, leaving 5 bases not matched to a gene. The germline gives CDR1 MNHEY, CDR2 SMNVEV (reference sequence). The CDR3 is made up of 15 amino acids. CDR3 residues: CASSRTRASTDTQYF. In nucleotides, the CDR3 is TGTGCCAGCAGTCGGACTAGGGCTAGCACAGATACGCAGTATTTT.

This chain uses TRBV18 with TRBJ2-1; 8 positions agree with TRBD1. With 3 bases clipped from V and 3 bases from J, the junction kept 13 bases outside the gene matches. The CDR3 extends over 18 amino acids. From germline, CDR1 is KGHSH and CDR2 LQKENI. The CDR3 nucleotides read TGTGCCAGCTCACCTGACAGGGGAAGGGGCGACTACTACAATGAGCAGTTCTTC. Protein: CASSPDRGRGDYYNEQFF.

The chain links TRBV6-1 to TRBJ2-7, with TRBD2 matching over 11 bases. CDR3 length: 18 amino acids. Unmatched junction bases numbered 11, after V lost 4 bases and J lost 0 bases. Germline V lookup: CDR1 MNHNS, CDR2 SASEGT. In nucleotides, the CDR3 is TGTGCCAGCAGTGTCAAAGGGACTAGCGGTCCTAGCTCCTACGAGCAGTACTTC. Amino acid sequence: CASSVKGTSGPSSYEQYF.

V gene TRBV28 combines with J gene TRBJ1-1, with D unresolved. The CDR3 covers 16 residues. Between the trimmed V and J ends, which lost 4 bases and 1 base, there was a span of 16 bases. CDR1 and CDR2 from the germline V gene are MDHEN and SYDVKM. CDR3 nucleotide sequence: TGTGCCAGCAGTTCCCCTTCGGCCAGCGGGAACACTGAAGCTTTCTTT. As protein: CASSSPSASGNTEAFF.

This clone has a single count. The chain has TRBV19 and TRBJ2-7; a weak D match, TRBD1 (6 bases). Germline CDR1 and CDR2: LNHDA and SQIVND (reference sequence). CDR3 size: 18 residues. With 0 bases removed from V and 2 bases from J, the gap between germline ends came to 20 bases. The CDR3 spells CASSIDYPTTGPPYEQYF. The CDR3 bases are TGTGCCAGTAGTATAGATTATCCAACCACAGGGCCGCCCTACGAGCAGTACTTC.

The rearrangement uses TRBV19 and TRBJ2-7, with TRBD1 matching 7 bases. After removal of 1 base from V and 6 bases from J, the junction contained 6 bases not matched to a gene. CDR1 is LNHDA and CDR2 is SQIVND in the germline V gene (reference sequence). This CDR3 comprises 14 residues. The CDR3 nucleotides read TGTGCCAGTAGTATAGCGAGACAGGGCGTCGAGCAGTACTTC. It encodes CASSIARQGVEQYF.

V is TRBV5-1 and J is TRBJ1-5; perhaps TRBD1 as D (6 bases). Trimming removed 0 bases from V and 4 bases from J, with 11 bases in between. Germline loops: CDR1 SGHRS, CDR2 YFSETQ. This CDR3 spans 15 amino acids. In DNA form, the CDR3 reads TGCGCCAGCAGCTTGGGGGCAGGGGCAAATCAGCCCCAGCATTTT. It is translated as CASSLGAGANQPQHF.

The V gene is TRBV10-1, the J gene TRBJ1-1; TRBD1 is a possible D gene (5 bases). Trimming took 0 bases from V and 2 from J, leaving 10 bases between them. The germline CDR1 and CDR2 sequences are WNHNN and SYGVQD (reference sequence). The CDR3 covers 15 residues. The CDR3 spells CASSESGGDNTEAFF. CDR3 DNA: TGCGCCAGCAGTGAGTCGGGAGGGGATAACACTGAAGCTTTCTTT.

The chain links TRBV11-2 to TRBJ2-1; 7 bases line up with TRBD1. The CDR3 sequence is 17 residues long. From germline, CDR1 is SGHAT and CDR2 FQNNGV. Trimming removed 2 bases from V and 3 bases from J; junction bases left unmatched: 10. CDR3 sequence: CASSLLGTANLYNEQFF. In nucleotides, the CDR3 is TGTGCCAGCAGCTTATTGGGGACAGCAAACCTCTACAATGAGCAGTTCTTC.

This chain joins TRBV19 and TRBJ2-3; 7 bases match TRBD2. J gave up 3 bases and V 4 bases, and 7 bases lay outside the gene matches. Germline-derived CDR1 and CDR2 are LNHDA and SQIVND (reference sequence). This CDR3 contains 15 residues. In DNA, the CDR3 is TGTGCCAGTAGTAGGGTGGGCGGGGGAACAGATACGCAGTATTTT. It translates to CASSRVGGGTDTQYF.

The chain is built from TRBV20-1 and TRBJ2-3; D is possibly TRBD2 (6 bases). Per the germline V gene, CDR1 is DFQATT and CDR2 is SNEGSKA (reference sequence). This CDR3 contains 14 residues. Trimming left V 3 bases short and J 2 bases short, with 12 bases between. The CDR3 DNA is TGCAGTGCTAGTAGACTAGATTTCACAGATACGCAGTATTTT. Protein sequence: CSASRLDFTDTQYF.

CDR3 DNA sequence: TGTGCCAGCTCACCGACGAGGCTCAATCAGCCCCAGCATTTT. Its translation: CASSPTRLNQPQHF. The chain has TRBV18 and TRBJ1-5, with D unresolved. The V end lost 3 bases, the J end lost 3 bases, and 9 bases lay between the germline ends. This CDR3 is 14 amino acids long. Germline values: CDR1 KGHSH, CDR2 LQKENI.

The J gene is TRBJ2-3, the V gene TRBV7-2, with 10 bases fitting TRBD2. With 0 bases clipped from V and 8 bases from J, the junction kept 8 bases outside the gene matches. Germline V gene sequence: CDR1 SGHTA, CDR2 FQGNSA. The CDR3 spans 16 residues. The CDR3 nucleotides are TGTGCCAGCAGCTTAGCAGTAGCGGGGGGACGAAGTACGCAGTATTTT. Protein sequence: CASSLAVAGGRSTQYF.

The chain is built from TRBV5-1 and TRBJ2-1; 9 bases align to TRBD2. J was trimmed by 5 bases and V by 7 bases; bases with no gene match: 7. The CDR3 spans 14 residues. The germline CDR1 and CDR2 sequences are SGHRS and YFSETQ. The CDR3 region is CASGREGADNEQFF. CDR3 DNA: TGCGCCAGCGGGCGGGAGGGGGCCGACAATGAGCAGTTCTTC.

The chain has TRBV2 and TRBJ2-1; 10 bases are shared with TRBD2. Germline CDR1 and CDR2: SNHLY and FYNNEI. V shed 3 bases and J 2 bases; nucleotides not matched to a gene: 1. The CDR3 covers 15 residues. The DNA for the CDR3 is TGTGCCAGCAGTGAGAGCGGGGGGGCCTACAATGAGCAGTTCTTC. It is translated as CASSESGGAYNEQFF.

The rearrangement joins TRBV12-3 or TRBV12-4 to TRBJ1-2; TRBD1 might be the D (5 bases). The CDR3 runs to 13 residues. V gave up 5 bases and J gave up 2 bases, with 9 bases separating them. CDR3 residues: CASSNQGNYGYTF. As DNA, the CDR3 is TGTGCCAGCAGTAACCAGGGAAACTATGGCTACACCTTC.

The genes are TRBV2 and TRBJ2-3; 11 nucleotides match TRBD2. CDR3 length: 15 amino acids. Germline lookup yields CDR1 SNHLY and CDR2 FYNNEI. V was pared by 8 bases and J by 0 bases, with 4 bases of the junction left unmatched. This chain's CDR3 is CASRRTSGSTDTQYF. The CDR3 coding sequence is TGTGCCAGCCGACGGACTAGCGGGAGCACAGATACGCAGTATTTT.

The rearrangement joins TRBV4-1 to TRBJ1-5, with 11 bases that match TRBD1. The trim removed 4 bases at V and 9 bases at J, leaving 5 bases unmatched. The CDR3 consists of 14 residues. CDR1 MGHRA and CDR2 YSYEKL come from the germline V gene. The chain's CDR3 is CASSPGTGGLPQHF. The CDR3 DNA reads as TGCGCCAGCAGCCCCGGGACAGGGGGATTGCCCCAGCATTTT.

The V gene is TRBV20-1, the J gene TRBJ1-4; TRBD1 matches 10 bases. CDR3 length: 13 amino acids. J was trimmed by 8 bases and V by 4 bases; bases with no gene match: 4. Germline assignment: CDR1 DFQATT and CDR2 SNEGSKA (reference sequence). The CDR3 protein is CSAIDRGQEKLFF. CDR3 sequence (DNA): TGCAGTGCTATTGACAGGGGGCAGGAAAAACTGTTTTTT.

The rearrangement joins TRBV27 to TRBJ2-5; D remains ambiguous. V lost 2 bases and J 0 bases, leaving 7 bases between the germline ends. CDR1 and CDR2 (germline): MNHEY, SMNVEV (reference sequence). The CDR3 sequence is 14 residues long. CDR3 amino acids: CASSLRGYQETQYF. For the CDR3, the DNA is TGTGCCAGCAGTTTACGAGGTTACCAAGAGACCCAGTACTTC.